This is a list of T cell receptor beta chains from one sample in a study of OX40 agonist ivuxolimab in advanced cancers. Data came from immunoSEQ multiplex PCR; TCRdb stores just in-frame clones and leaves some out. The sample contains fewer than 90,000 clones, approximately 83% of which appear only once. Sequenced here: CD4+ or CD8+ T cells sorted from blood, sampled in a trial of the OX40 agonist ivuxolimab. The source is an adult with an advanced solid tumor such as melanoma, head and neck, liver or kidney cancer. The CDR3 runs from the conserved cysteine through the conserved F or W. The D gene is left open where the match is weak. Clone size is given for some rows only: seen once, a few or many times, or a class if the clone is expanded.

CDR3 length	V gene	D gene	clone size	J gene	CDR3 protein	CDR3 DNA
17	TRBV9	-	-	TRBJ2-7	CASSVRGDRVQPYEQYF	TGTGCCAGCAGCGTGCGGGGGGACAGGGTTCAACCCTACGAGCAGTACTTC
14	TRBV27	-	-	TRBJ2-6	CASSLSSGANVLTF	TGTGCCAGCAGTTTAAGTTCTGGGGCCAACGTCCTGACTTTC
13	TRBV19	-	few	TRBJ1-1	CASSLGEGTEAFF	TGTGCCAGTAGTCTCGGGGAGGGCACTGAAGCTTTCTTT
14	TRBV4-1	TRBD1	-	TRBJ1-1	CASSQLTGGPVAFF	TGCGCCAGCAGCCAATTAACAGGGGGCCCTGTTGCTTTCTTT
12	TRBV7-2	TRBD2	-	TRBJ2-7	CASTRPGGEQYF	TGTGCCAGCACCCGACCGGGGGGCGAGCAGTACTTC
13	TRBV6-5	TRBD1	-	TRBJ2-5	CASSLDRKETQYF	TGTGCCAGCAGTTTGGACAGGAAAGAGACCCAGTACTTC
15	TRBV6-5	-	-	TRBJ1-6	CASSYSGTGNSPLHF	TGTGCCAGCAGTTACTCCGGGACGGGGAATTCACCCCTCCACTTT
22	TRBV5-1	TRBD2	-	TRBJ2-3	CASSSRPPGGTSGAASTDTQYF	TGCGCCAGCAGCTCCAGACCGCCAGGAGGGACTAGCGGGGCCGCTAGCACAGATACGCAGTATTTT
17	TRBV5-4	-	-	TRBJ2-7	CASSLGGSWGASYEQYF	TGTGCCAGCAGCTTGGGTGGGTCGTGGGGGGCCAGCTACGAGCAGTACTTC
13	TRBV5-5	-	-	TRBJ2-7	CASSSSGGHEQYF	TGTGCCAGCAGCTCGTCTGGGGGCCACGAGCAGTACTTC
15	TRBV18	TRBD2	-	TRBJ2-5	CASSPPGLEGETQYF	TGTGCCAGCTCACCACCGGGACTAGAGGGGGAGACCCAGTACTTC
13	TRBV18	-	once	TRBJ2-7	CASSPQTLREQYF	TGTGCCAGCTCACCTCAGACCCTGAGAGAGCAGTACTTC
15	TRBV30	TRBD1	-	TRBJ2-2	CAWSTGGLNTGELFF	TGTGCCTGGTCCACAGGGGGCTTGAACACCGGGGAGCTGTTTTTT
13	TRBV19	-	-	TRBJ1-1	CASSINAGTEAFF	TGTGCCAGTAGTATAAATGCAGGCACTGAAGCTTTCTTT
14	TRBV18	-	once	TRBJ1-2	CASSRFRGDYGYTF	TGTGCCAGCTCACGATTTAGGGGAGACTATGGCTACACCTTC
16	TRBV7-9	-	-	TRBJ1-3	CASSSSSLLSGNTIYF	TGTGCCAGCAGCTCTTCCAGCCTGCTCTCTGGAAACACCATATATTTT
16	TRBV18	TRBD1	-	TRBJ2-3	CASSRWDRGNTDTQYF	TGTGCCAGCTCACGTTGGGACAGGGGAAACACAGATACGCAGTATTTT
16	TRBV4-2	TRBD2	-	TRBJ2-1	CASRGLAGHSSGEQFF	TGTGCCAGCAGGGGACTAGCGGGGCACAGCTCGGGTGAGCAGTTCTTC
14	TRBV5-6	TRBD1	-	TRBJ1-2	CASSIQGQGTSYTF	TGTGCCAGCAGCATCCAGGGACAGGGGACTTCCTACACCTTC
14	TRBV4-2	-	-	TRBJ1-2	CASSQDRALYGYTF	TGTGCCAGCAGCCAAGATCGGGCCCTCTATGGCTACACCTTC
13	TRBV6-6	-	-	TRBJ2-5	CASSYNPGETQYF	TGTGCCAGCAGTTACAACCCCGGAGAGACCCAGTACTTC
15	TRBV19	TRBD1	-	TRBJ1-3	CASRPYRGLRNTIYF	TGTGCCAGTAGGCCTTACAGGGGGCTGAGAAACACCATATATTTT
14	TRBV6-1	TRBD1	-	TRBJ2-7	CASTPRQGPYEQYF	TGTGCCAGCACCCCCAGACAGGGACCTTACGAGCAGTACTTC
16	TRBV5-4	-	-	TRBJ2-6	CASSLVLTTGANVLTF	TGTGCCAGCAGCTTGGTGTTAACTACTGGGGCCAACGTCCTGACTTTC
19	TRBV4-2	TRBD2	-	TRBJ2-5	CASSQERLAGEISQETQYF	TGTGCCAGCAGCCAAGAAAGGCTAGCGGGAGAGATCAGCCAAGAGACCCAGTACTTC
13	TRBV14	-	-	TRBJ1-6	CASSQMNNSPLHF	TGTGCCAGCAGCCAGATGAATAATTCACCCCTCCACTTT
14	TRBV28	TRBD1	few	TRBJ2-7	CASSPGQVGYEQYF	TGTGCCAGCAGCCCGGGACAGGTGGGATACGAGCAGTACTTC
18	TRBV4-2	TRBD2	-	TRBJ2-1	CASSRMHWTSAPYNEQFF	TGTGCCAGCAGCCGCATGCACTGGACTAGCGCACCCTACAATGAGCAGTTCTTC
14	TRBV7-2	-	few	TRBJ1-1	CASSLTGVNTEAFF	TGTGCCAGCAGCTTAACGGGGGTGAACACTGAAGCTTTCTTT
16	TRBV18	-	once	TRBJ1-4	CASSPTWVATNEKLFF	TGTGCCAGCTCACCTACCTGGGTAGCAACTAATGAAAAACTGTTTTTT
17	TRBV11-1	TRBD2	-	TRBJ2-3	CASSSGTSGSVVDTQYF	TGTGCCAGCAGCTCTGGGACTAGCGGGAGTGTGGTAGATACGCAGTATTTT
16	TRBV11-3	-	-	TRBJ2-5	CASSPLRGLMGETQYF	TGTGCCAGCAGCCCCCTGAGGGGCCTTATGGGAGAGACCCAGTACTTC
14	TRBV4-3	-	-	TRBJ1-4	CASSHPGRAEKLFF	TGCGCCAGCAGCCACCCCGGAAGGGCTGAAAAACTGTTTTTT
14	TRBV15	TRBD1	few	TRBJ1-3	CATGTGFGRNTIYF	TGTGCCACCGGGACAGGGTTCGGTCGAAACACCATATATTTT
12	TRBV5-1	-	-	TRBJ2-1	CASSLRDNEQFF	TGCGCCAGCAGCCTGAGGGACAATGAGCAGTTCTTC
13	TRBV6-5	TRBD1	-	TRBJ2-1	CASKGTVYNEQFF	TGTGCCAGCAAAGGGACAGTTTACAATGAGCAGTTCTTC
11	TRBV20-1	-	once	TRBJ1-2	CSATDLDGYTF	TGCAGTGCTACCGATCTGGACGGCTACACCTTC
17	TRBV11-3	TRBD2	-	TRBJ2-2	CASSNSPLAGVTGELFF	TGTGCCAGCAGCAACTCGCCTCTAGCGGGAGTCACCGGGGAGCTGTTTTTT
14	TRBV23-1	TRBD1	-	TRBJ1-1	CASSRSGQNCEAFF	TGCGCCAGCAGTCGCTCGGGACAGAACTGTGAAGCTTTCTTT
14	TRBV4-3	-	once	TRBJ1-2	CASSQGGGFYGYTF	TGCGCCAGCAGCCAGGGGGGGGGTTTCTATGGCTACACCTTC
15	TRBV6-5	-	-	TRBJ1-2	CASSLDYSSNYGYTF	TGTGCCAGCAGTTTGGATTACAGCTCAAACTATGGCTACACCTTC
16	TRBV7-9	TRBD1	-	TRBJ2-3	CASSSRVGQGTDTQYF	TGTGCCAGCAGCTCCCGGGTGGGACAGGGCACAGATACGCAGTATTTT
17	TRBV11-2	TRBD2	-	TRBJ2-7	CASSSLPGLAGGYEQYF	TGTGCCAGCAGCTCCCTCCCGGGGCTAGCGGGAGGGTACGAGCAGTACTTC
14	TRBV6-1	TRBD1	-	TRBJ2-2	CAIGQDPYTGELFF	TGTGCCATCGGACAGGATCCGTACACCGGGGAGCTGTTTTTT
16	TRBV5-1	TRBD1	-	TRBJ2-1	CASSISPGQVTNEQFF	TGCGCCAGCAGCATTTCCCCGGGACAGGTCACCAATGAGCAGTTCTTC
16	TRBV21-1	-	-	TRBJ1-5	CASSNPGQGITQPQHF	TGTGCCAGCAGCAATCCGGGACAGGGTATCACACAGCCCCAGCATTTT
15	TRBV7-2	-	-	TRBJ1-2	CASSFRAGPNYGYTF	TGTGCCAGCAGCTTTAGGGCGGGGCCAAACTATGGCTACACCTTC
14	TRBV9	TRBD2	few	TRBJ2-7	CASSSGLAFYEQYF	TGTGCCAGCAGCTCGGGACTAGCCTTCTACGAGCAGTACTTC
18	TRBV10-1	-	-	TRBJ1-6	CASSAPGNRSSYNSPLHF	TGCGCCAGCAGTGCCCCAGGCAATAGGAGCTCCTATAATTCACCCCTCCACTTT
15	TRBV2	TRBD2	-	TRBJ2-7	CASSAASGASYEQYF	TGTGCCAGCAGTGCCGCTAGCGGAGCCTCCTACGAGCAGTACTTC
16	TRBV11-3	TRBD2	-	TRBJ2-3	CASSPLRGRAADTQYF	TGTGCCAGCAGCCCACTACGCGGGAGGGCTGCAGATACGCAGTATTTT
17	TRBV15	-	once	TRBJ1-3	CATSRGEGDPLLNTIYF	TGTGCCACCAGCAGAGGGGAAGGGGACCCGTTATTAAACACCATATATTTT
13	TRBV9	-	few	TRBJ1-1	CASSFAPITEAFF	TGTGCCAGCAGCTTCGCTCCGATCACTGAAGCTTTCTTT
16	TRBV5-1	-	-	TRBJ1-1	CASSLSIRTGNTEAFF	TGCGCCAGCAGCTTGAGTATAAGGACTGGGAACACTGAAGCTTTCTTT
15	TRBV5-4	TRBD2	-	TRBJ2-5	CASSSTSGDHETQYF	TGTGCCAGCAGCAGCACTAGCGGGGATCACGAGACCCAGTACTTC